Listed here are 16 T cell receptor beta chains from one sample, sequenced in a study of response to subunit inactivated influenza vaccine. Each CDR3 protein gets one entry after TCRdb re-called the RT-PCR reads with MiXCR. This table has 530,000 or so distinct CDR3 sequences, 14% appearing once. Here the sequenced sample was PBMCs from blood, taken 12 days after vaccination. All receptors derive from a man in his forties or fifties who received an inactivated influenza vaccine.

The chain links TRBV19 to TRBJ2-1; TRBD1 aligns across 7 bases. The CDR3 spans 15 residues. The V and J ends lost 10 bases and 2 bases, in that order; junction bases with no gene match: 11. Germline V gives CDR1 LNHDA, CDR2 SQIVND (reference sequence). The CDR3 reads CATTAQGEPYNEQFF. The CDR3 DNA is TGTGCCACAACCGCTCAGGGGGAACCCTACAATGAGCAGTTCTTC.

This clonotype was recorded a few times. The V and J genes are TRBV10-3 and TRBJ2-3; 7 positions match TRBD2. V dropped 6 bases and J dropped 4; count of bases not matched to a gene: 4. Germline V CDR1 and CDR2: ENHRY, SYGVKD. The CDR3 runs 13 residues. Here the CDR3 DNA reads TGTGCCATCAGGCGGGAGCGCCCAGATACGCAGTATTTT. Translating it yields CAIRRERPDTQYF.

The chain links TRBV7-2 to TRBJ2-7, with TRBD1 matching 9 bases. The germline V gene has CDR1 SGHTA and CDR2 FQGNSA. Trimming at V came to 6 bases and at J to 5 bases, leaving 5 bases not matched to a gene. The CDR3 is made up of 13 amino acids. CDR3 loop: CASRRDRENEQYF. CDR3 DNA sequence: TGTGCCAGCAGGAGGGACAGGGAGAACGAGCAGTACTTC.

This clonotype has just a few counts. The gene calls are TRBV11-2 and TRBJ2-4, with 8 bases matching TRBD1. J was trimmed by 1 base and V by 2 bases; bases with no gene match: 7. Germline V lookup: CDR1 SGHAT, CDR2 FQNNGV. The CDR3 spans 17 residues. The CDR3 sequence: CASSLRAGGAAKNIQYF. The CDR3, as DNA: TGTGCCAGCAGCTTAAGGGCAGGGGGCGCTGCCAAAAACATTCAGTACTTC.

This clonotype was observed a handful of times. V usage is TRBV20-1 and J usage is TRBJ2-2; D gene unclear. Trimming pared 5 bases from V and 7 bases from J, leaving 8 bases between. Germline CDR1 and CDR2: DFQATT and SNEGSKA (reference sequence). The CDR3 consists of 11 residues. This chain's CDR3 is CSAGSYGELFF. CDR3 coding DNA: TGCAGTGCTGGTTCATACGGGGAGCTGTTTTTT.

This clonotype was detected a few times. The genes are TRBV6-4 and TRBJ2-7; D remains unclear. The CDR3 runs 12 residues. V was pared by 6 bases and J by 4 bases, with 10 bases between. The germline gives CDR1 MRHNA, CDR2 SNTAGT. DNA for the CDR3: TGTGCCAGCAGACACCCGAATTACGAGCAGTACTTC. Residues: CASRHPNYEQYF.

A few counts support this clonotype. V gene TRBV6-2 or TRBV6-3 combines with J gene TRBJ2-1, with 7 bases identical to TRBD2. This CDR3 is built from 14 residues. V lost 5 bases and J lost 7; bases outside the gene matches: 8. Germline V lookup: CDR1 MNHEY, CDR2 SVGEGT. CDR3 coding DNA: TGTGCCAGCAGTGACCCGGGGAGGGGTAATGAGCAGTTCTTC. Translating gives CASSDPGRGNEQFF.

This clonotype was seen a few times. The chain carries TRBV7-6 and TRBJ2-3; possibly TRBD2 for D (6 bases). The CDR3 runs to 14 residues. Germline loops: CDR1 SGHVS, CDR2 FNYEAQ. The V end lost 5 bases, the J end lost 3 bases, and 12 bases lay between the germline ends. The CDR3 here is CASSRGVATDTQYF. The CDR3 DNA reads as TGTGCCAGCAGCCGCGGGGTAGCTACAGATACGCAGTATTTT.

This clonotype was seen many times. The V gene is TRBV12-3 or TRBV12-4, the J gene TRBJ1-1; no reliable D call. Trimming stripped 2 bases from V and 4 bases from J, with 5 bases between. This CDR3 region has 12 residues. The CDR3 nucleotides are TGTGCCAGCAGTTTATACGCCACTGAAGCTTTCTTT. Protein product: CASSLYATEAFF.

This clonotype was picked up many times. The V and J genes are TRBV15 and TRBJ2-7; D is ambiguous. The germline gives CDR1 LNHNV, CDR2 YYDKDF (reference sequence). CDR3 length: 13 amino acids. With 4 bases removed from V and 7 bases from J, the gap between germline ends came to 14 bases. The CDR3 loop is CATSTRTLREQYF. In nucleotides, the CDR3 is TGTGCCACCAGCACTCGGACGCTTCGGGAGCAGTACTTC.

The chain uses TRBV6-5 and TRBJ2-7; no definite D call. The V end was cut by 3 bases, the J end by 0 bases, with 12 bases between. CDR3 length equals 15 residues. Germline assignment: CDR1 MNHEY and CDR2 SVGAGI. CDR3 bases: TGTGCCAGCAGTTATACTTGGGCAGGCTCCTACGAGCAGTACTTC. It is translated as CASSYTWAGSYEQYF.

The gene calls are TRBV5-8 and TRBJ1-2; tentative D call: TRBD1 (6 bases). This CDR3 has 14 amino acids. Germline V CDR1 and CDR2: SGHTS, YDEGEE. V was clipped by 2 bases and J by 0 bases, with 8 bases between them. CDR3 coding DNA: TGTGCCAGCAGCTTCAGGGGTGCTAACTATGGCTACACCTTC. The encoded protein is CASSFRGANYGYTF.

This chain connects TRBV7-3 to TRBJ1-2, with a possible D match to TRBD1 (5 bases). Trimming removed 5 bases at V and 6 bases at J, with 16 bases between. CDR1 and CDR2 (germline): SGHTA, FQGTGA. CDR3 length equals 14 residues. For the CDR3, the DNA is TGTGCCAGCAGCCCAGAGGGGACGGTTAATGGCTACACCTTC. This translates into CASSPEGTVNGYTF.

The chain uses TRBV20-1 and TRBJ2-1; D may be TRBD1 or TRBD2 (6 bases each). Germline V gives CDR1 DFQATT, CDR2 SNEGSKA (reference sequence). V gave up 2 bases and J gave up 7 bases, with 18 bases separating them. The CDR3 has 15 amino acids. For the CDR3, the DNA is TGCAGTGCTAGAAGGGGGGCCGACCCTTTTAATGAGCAGTTCTTC. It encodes CSARRGADPFNEQFF.

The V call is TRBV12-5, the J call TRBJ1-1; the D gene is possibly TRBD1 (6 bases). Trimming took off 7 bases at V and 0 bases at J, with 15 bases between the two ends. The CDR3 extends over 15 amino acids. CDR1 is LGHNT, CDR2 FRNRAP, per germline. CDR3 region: CASAPQGAMNTEAFF. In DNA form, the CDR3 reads TGTGCTAGTGCCCCACAGGGTGCCATGAACACTGAAGCTTTCTTT.

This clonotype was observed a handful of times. CDR3 in DNA: TGCAGCGTCACAGGGGGCTACGAGCAGTACTTC. Encoded protein: CSVTGGYEQYF. The rearrangement uses TRBV29-1 and TRBJ2-7; 8 nucleotides match TRBD1. V gave up 6 bases and J gave up 3 bases; unmatched junction bases: 1. CDR3 size: 11 residues. Germline loops: CDR1 SQVTM, CDR2 ANQGSEA.